This T cell receptor (beta chain) stems from a study of cytomegalovirus exposure and HLA in healthy donors. Whole-study findings and limits: The classifier, whose performance was assessed in both the original and validation cohorts, reportedly diagnosed cytomegalovirus status with high specificity and sensitivity. Some segments of the V type, notably TRBV6-2 and TRBV6-3, were excluded as indistinguishable.

Germline CDR1 GTSNPN, CDR2 SVGIG (reference sequence). The CDR3 is 12 amino acids. The ends lost 8 bases at V and 8 bases at J; junction bases unmatched: 9. Amplification used 60 Vbeta primers and 13 Jbeta primers. Repertoires were generated with immunoSEQ multiplex PCR, while TCRdb's copy carries only in-frame clones and drops some. The sample includes approximately 210,000 clones, 65% to 80% of them seen just once. Concerning this clone itself: Antigen unknown.

This sequence originates from a woman aged 40 to 49 in good health and CMV-seronegative. Sequencing was carried out using PBMCs. The V gene is TRBV30, the J gene TRBJ1-2; 9 nucleotides match TRBD1. CDR3 coding DNA: TGTGCCCGGACAGGGGATGGCATAGGCTACACCTTC. Amino acids: CARTGDGIGYTF. Based on the CDR3 plus reference TRBV30 and TRBJ1-2, the full variable domain is SQTIHQWPATLVQPVGSPLSLECTVEGTSNPNLYWYRQAAGRGLQLLFYSVGIGQISSEVPQNLSASRPQDRQFILSSKKLLLSDSGFYLCARTGDGIGYTFGSGTRLTVV.